The clone carrying this T cell receptor (beta chain) has ten or more counts. Its antigen is not identified. The TCR beta library used iRepertoire HTBI primers with Arm-PCR amplification of CDR3. TCRdb itself ran the multiplex PCR reads through MiXCR, one entry per CDR3 protein. The repertoire consists of about 350,000 distinct CDR3 sequences, with 15% to 20% occurring once and the leading ten covering 20%. The data were obtained in a study of regulatory T cells in long-lasting Graves disease. Study-level results: Persistent Graves' patients showed less TCR diversity than newly diagnosed ones. Researchers examined only peripheral blood and not thyroid tissue.

The germline gives CDR1 SGHRS, CDR2 YFSETQ. After removal of 3 bases from V and 5 bases from J, the junction contained 15 bases not matched to a gene. CDR3 length: 19 residues. The time point: newly diagnosed GD, antithyroid drugs for less than 3 months. Following extraction of RNA from PBMCs, that RNA was used to make the TCR library. The same sample was also used in a study of T cells in Graves' hyperthyroidism and ophthalmopathy. That paper states: HTBI primers were the set used in a first-round RT-PCR of the TCR CDR3.

The chain recombines TRBV5-1 with TRBJ2-5, with 14 bases fitting TRBD2. This clonotype was sampled from a young woman with Graves disease. The sequencing here drew on peripheral blood mononuclear cells (PBMCs), taken at new diagnosis, from a patient treated with antithyroid drugs. The CDR3 nucleotides read TGCGCCAGCAGCTGGACCGGGACTAGCGGGGGCCGGTTTCGGGAGACCCAGTACTTC. Translation gives CASSWTGTSGGRFRETQYF.